This passage covers 27 T cell receptor beta chains from one sample sequenced in a study of CD8 T cells in Susac syndrome. Reverse transcription of roughly 0.5 to 1 ug RNA was performed with random hexamers. TCRdb reanalysed the immunoSEQ multiplex PCR reads using MiXCR and keeps one entry per CDR3 protein. The table shows around 170,000 distinct CDR3 sequences, with 94% occurring only once. Sequencing input: CD4+ T cells from PBMCs. The receptor source for this set is a human donor with Susac syndrome.

V and J are TRBV29-1 and TRBJ2-3; 8 nucleotides align to TRBD2. The CDR3 runs 14 residues. Germline V lookup: CDR1 SQVTM, CDR2 ANQGSEA. The J segment lost 2 bases and the V segment lost 3 bases, leaving 4 bases of the junction unmatched. CDR3 bases: TGCAGCGTTGACAGTAGCGGGGTCACAGATACGCAGTATTTT. Amino acid sequence: CSVDSSGVTDTQYF.

The chain has TRBV4-1 and TRBJ1-2; perhaps TRBD1 as D (5 bases). The CDR3 loop spans 15 amino acids. Germline CDR1 reads MGHRA; CDR2 reads YSYEKL. V was clipped by 0 bases and J by 2 bases, with 10 bases between them. For the CDR3, the DNA is TGCGCCAGCAGCCAAGAGATACAGGACAACTATGGCTACACCTTC. Its translation is CASSQEIQDNYGYTF.

The chain links TRBV12-3 or TRBV12-4 to TRBJ2-3; 10 bases align to TRBD2. The CDR3 is 14 residues long. Unmatched junction bases numbered 5, after V lost 6 bases and J lost 5 bases. CDR3 sequence: CASRAGGQGDTQYF. DNA for the CDR3: TGTGCCAGCAGAGCGGGGGGGCAGGGAGATACGCAGTATTTT.

This chain uses TRBV27 with TRBJ2-7; 8 bases line up with TRBD1. Germline V lookup: CDR1 MNHEY, CDR2 SMNVEV (reference sequence). After removal of 6 bases from V and 4 bases from J, the junction contained 11 bases not matched to a gene. The CDR3 runs 15 residues. This chain's CDR3 is CASRRQGIVGYEQYF. The CDR3 DNA sequence: TGTGCCAGCAGGCGACAGGGGATAGTTGGGTACGAGCAGTACTTC.

The V and J genes are TRBV5-1 and TRBJ1-1, with D possibly TRBD1 on 5 matching bases. The V end was cut by 0 bases, the J end by 1 base, with 7 bases between. Looked up from germline, CDR1 is SGHRS and CDR2 is YFSETQ. There are 14 residues in the CDR3. The CDR3 region has the DNA TGCGCCAGCAGCTTGGCCGGACAGAACACTGAAGCTTTCTTT. This codes for CASSLAGQNTEAFF.

Only one count was recorded for this clonotype. This chain joins TRBV29-1 and TRBJ2-3, with 8 nucleotides matching TRBD1. Germline V CDR1 and CDR2: SQVTM, ANQGSEA. This CDR3 region has 15 residues. J gave up 0 bases and V 7 bases, and 9 bases lay outside the gene matches. In nucleotides, the CDR3 is TGCAGCGCCTGGACAGGGAACCCTAGCACAGATACGCAGTATTTT. Its protein is CSAWTGNPSTDTQYF.

This clonotype was counted a few times. CDR3: CASSYVHYNEQFF. The CDR3 coding sequence is TGTGCCAGCAGTTACGTCCACTACAATGAGCAGTTCTTC. The chain employs TRBV6-5 and TRBJ2-1; no clear D gene. CDR1 MNHEY and CDR2 SVGAGI come from the germline V gene. Trimming shortened V by 2 bases and J by 3 bases, and 5 bases separated the two germline ends. This CDR3 is built from 13 residues.

This clonotype was observed a single time. The chain joins TRBV20-1 to TRBJ2-1, with 7 bases aligning to TRBD2. With 1 base clipped from V and 4 bases from J, the junction kept 4 bases outside the gene matches. Germline V lookup: CDR1 DFQATT, CDR2 SNEGSKA (reference sequence). The CDR3 extends over 14 amino acids. Here the CDR3 reads CSARVASGYNEQFF. CDR3 bases: TGCAGTGCTAGAGTGGCTAGCGGTTACAATGAGCAGTTCTTC.

The CDR3 DNA follows: TGTGCCAGCAGCCAAGTGGGGACTAGCGGGGGAGATACGCAGTATTTT. This encodes CASSQVGTSGGDTQYF. This chain uses TRBV3-1 with TRBJ2-3, with 14 bases fitting TRBD2. CDR1 is LGHDT and CDR2 is YNNKEL in the germline V gene (reference sequence). The CDR3 consists of 16 residues. The junction had 2 bases not matched to a gene; V was cut back by 1 base and J by 5 bases.

This chain links TRBV7-2 with TRBJ2-3; 7 bases agree with TRBD2. The germline V gene has CDR1 SGHTA and CDR2 FQGNSA. The CDR3 extends over 15 amino acids. The V segment lost 4 bases and the J segment 0 bases; nucleotides outside the gene matches: 4. DNA of the CDR3: TGTGCCAGCAGCTATAGGGGAGGGAGCACAGATACGCAGTATTTT. Protein sequence: CASSYRGGSTDTQYF.

V gene TRBV29-1 combines with J gene TRBJ2-7; D gene uncertain. V lost 1 base to trimming and J lost 6 bases, with 16 bases between them. The CDR3 length is 14 residues. Germline V gene data show CDR1 as SQVTM and CDR2 as ANQGSEA. The CDR3 sequence is CSVEADWVLGEQYF. CDR3 nucleotide sequence: TGCAGCGTTGAAGCGGATTGGGTCCTGGGCGAGCAGTACTTC.

J is TRBJ1-5 and V is TRBV12-3 or TRBV12-4, with unresolved D. The V and J ends lost 6 bases and 2 bases respectively, with 20 bases between them. This CDR3 spans 17 amino acids. In DNA form, the CDR3 reads TGTGCCAGCAGCCTTAGAGCCGGGAGCCTTGGCAATCAGCCCCAGCATTTT. Amino acids: CASSLRAGSLGNQPQHF.

V is TRBV7-9 and J is TRBJ1-6, with TRBD1 as a possible D gene (5 bases). This CDR3 spans 15 amino acids. In germline, CDR1 is SEHNR, CDR2 FQNEAQ (reference sequence). V was pared by 5 bases and J by 5 bases, with 13 bases between. CDR3 DNA sequence: TGTGCCAGCAGCCCCCAGGGACCTAATAATTCACCCCTCCACTTT. The encoded protein is CASSPQGPNNSPLHF.

The V gene is TRBV4-2, the J gene TRBJ2-5; no definite D call. Germline CDR1 reads LGHNA; CDR2 reads YNFKEQ. The CDR3 contains 13 residues. Trimming removed 0 bases from V and 14 bases from J, with 16 bases in between. This CDR3 reads CASSQDRIDGRYF. For the CDR3, the DNA is TGTGCCAGCAGCCAAGATCGTATCGACGGTCGATACTTC.

This clonotype appeared once. This chain links TRBV10-1 with TRBJ2-1, with D possibly matching TRBD2 (6 bases). The V gene's germline CDR1 is WNHNN and CDR2 SYGVQD (reference sequence). Deletions cut 2 bases from V and 2 bases from J, with 10 bases between. The CDR3 loop spans 15 amino acids. The CDR3 nucleotides read TGCGCCAGCAGTGAGCTTAGCGGCCCCTACAATGAGCAGTTCTTC. Its protein is CASSELSGPYNEQFF.

V usage is TRBV6-1 and J usage is TRBJ1-1; TRBD1 aligns across 8 bases. Germline lookup yields CDR1 MNHNS and CDR2 SASEGT. Trimming at V came to 2 bases and at J to 4 bases, leaving 6 bases not matched to a gene. This CDR3 is 15 amino acids long. In nucleotides, the CDR3 is TGTGCCAGCAGTGAACGGGACAGGTCGAGCACTGAAGCTTTCTTT. Amino acid sequence: CASSERDRSSTEAFF.

The J gene is TRBJ2-5, the V gene TRBV29-1; 9 positions agree with TRBD2. Germline CDR1 and CDR2: SQVTM and ANQGSEA. The CDR3 extends over 14 amino acids. J lost 4 bases, V lost 3 bases, and 6 bases had no gene match. The CDR3 nucleotides are TGCAGCGTTGATGAGCCTAGCGGGGTAGAGACCCAGTACTTC. It yields the protein CSVDEPSGVETQYF.

V and J are TRBV14 and TRBJ1-5, with unresolved D. The CDR3 extends over 14 amino acids. The V and J ends lost 0 bases and 7 bases respectively, with 10 bases between them. Germline-derived CDR1 and CDR2 are SGHDN and FVKESK. The chain's CDR3 is CASSQDTEGQPQHF. DNA of the CDR3: TGTGCCAGCAGCCAAGACACGGAAGGGCAGCCCCAGCATTTT.

DNA of the CDR3: TGTGCCAGCAGCCAAGGAGTGCTGAGCAATCAGCCCCAGCATTTT. Residues: CASSQGVLSNQPQHF. The chain recombines TRBV3-1 with TRBJ1-5; D unresolved. Per germline, CDR1 LGHDT and CDR2 YNNKEL (reference sequence). V was trimmed by 1 base and J by 1 base, leaving 8 bases between them. The CDR3 contains 15 residues.

In its sample, this clonotype was seen once. This rearrangement joins TRBV19 to TRBJ1-2, with 10 bases matching TRBD1. Germline CDR1 reads LNHDA; CDR2 reads SQIVND (reference sequence). The length of the CDR3 is 14 residues. Unmatched junction bases numbered 9, after V lost 6 bases and J lost 8 bases. In DNA form, the CDR3 reads TGTGCCAGTAGCCCCCCGGGACAGGGGAGCGGCTACACCTTC. It codes for CASSPPGQGSGYTF.

The genes are TRBV4-2 and TRBJ2-7; possible D gene TRBD1, 6 bases. V lost 4 bases, J lost 0 bases, and 13 bases lay in between. The length of the CDR3 is 15 residues. Per germline, CDR1 LGHNA and CDR2 YNFKEQ. CDR3 nucleotide sequence: TGTGCCAGCAGCCCCCCAACAGGGAGCTCCTACGAGCAGTACTTC. Amino acid sequence: CASSPPTGSSYEQYF.

This chain links TRBV29-1 with TRBJ2-7; TRBD1 matches 9 bases. The V segment lost 8 bases and the J segment 7 bases; nucleotides outside the gene matches: 9. This CDR3 is 12 amino acids long. Germline CDR1 SQVTM, CDR2 ANQGSEA. The CDR3 loop is CSSGQGGGEQYF. CDR3 nucleotides: TGCAGCTCGGGACAGGGAGGTGGAGAGCAGTACTTC.

This clonotype was observed once. J is TRBJ1-5 and V is TRBV20-1; no definite D call. This CDR3 comprises 15 residues. Germline CDR1 and CDR2: DFQATT and SNEGSKA (reference sequence). V was trimmed by 3 bases and J by 0 bases, leaving 12 bases between them. The CDR3 reads CSARENIISNQPQHF. In DNA form, the CDR3 reads TGCAGTGCTAGGGAAAACATCATTAGCAATCAGCCCCAGCATTTT.

The chain carries TRBV5-4 and TRBJ1-5; 7 bases agree with TRBD1. The junction had 11 bases not matched to a gene; V was cut back by 4 bases and J by 4 bases. The V gene's germline CDR1 is SGHNT and CDR2 YYREEE (reference sequence). The CDR3 is made up of 16 amino acids. As DNA, the CDR3 is TGTGCCAGCAGCCCGGAGACAGGGAGTTCGAATCAGCCCCAGCATTTT. This encodes CASSPETGSSNQPQHF.

This rearrangement joins TRBV20-1 to TRBJ2-7; 7 bases match TRBD1. After removal of 3 bases from V and 0 bases from J, the junction contained 11 bases not matched to a gene. The CDR3 is 16 residues long. In germline, CDR1 is DFQATT, CDR2 SNEGSKA (reference sequence). The CDR3 nucleotides are TGCAGTGCTAGGGCGCACAGGGGCTCCCTCTCCTACGAGCAGTACTTC. Its protein is CSARAHRGSLSYEQYF.

The CDR3 DNA is TGTGCCACCAGCCAGGGGAACTATGGCTACACCTTC. This translates into CATSQGNYGYTF. The chain is built from TRBV15 and TRBJ1-2; D is perhaps TRBD1 (6 bases). This CDR3 has 12 amino acids. Germline CDR1 LNHNV, CDR2 YYDKDF (reference sequence). Trimming removed 5 bases at V and 2 bases at J, with 6 bases between.

CDR3 residues: CAWTGGADYGYTF. Written as DNA, the CDR3 is TGTGCCTGGACAGGGGGCGCCGACTATGGCTACACCTTC. This rearrangement joins TRBV30 to TRBJ1-2; 8 bases agree with TRBD1. The CDR3 runs to 13 residues. Germline loops: CDR1 GTSNPN, CDR2 SVGIG (reference sequence). V was pared by 4 bases and J by 3 bases, with 4 bases of the junction left unmatched.